The clone carrying this T cell receptor (beta chain) came up many times. Amplified regions were TCR beta CDR3 sequences from RNA transcripts. HTBI primers were employed in a first-round RT-PCR of the TCR CDR3. TCRdb reprocessed the multiplex PCR reads via MiXCR and lists one record per CDR3 protein. In the table there are 600,000 to 650,000 distinct CDR3 sequences, around 15% of which are singletons. These data belong to a study of T cells in Graves' hyperthyroidism and ophthalmopathy. The CDR3 is 14 residues long. Germline lookup yields CDR1 SGHRS and CDR2 YFSETQ. V lost 4 bases and J lost 0, with 11 bases in between.

Source material: blood. The clonotype comes from a woman in her 30s with Graves' hyperthyroidism. The chain is built from TRBV5-1 and TRBJ2-7; TRBD2 is a possible D gene (5 bases). CDR3 sequence reads: CASSNGVTSYEQYF. The CDR3 DNA reads as TGCGCCAGCAGCAACGGGGTGACCTCCTACGAGCAGTACTTC. The full variable domain, rest sourced from reference TRBV5-1 and TRBJ2-7, is KAGVTQTPRYLIKTRGQQVTLSCSPISGHRSVSWYQQTPGQGLQFLFEYFSETQRNKGNFPGRFSGRQFSNSRSEMNVSTLELGDSALYLCASSNGVTSYEQYFGPGTRLTVT.